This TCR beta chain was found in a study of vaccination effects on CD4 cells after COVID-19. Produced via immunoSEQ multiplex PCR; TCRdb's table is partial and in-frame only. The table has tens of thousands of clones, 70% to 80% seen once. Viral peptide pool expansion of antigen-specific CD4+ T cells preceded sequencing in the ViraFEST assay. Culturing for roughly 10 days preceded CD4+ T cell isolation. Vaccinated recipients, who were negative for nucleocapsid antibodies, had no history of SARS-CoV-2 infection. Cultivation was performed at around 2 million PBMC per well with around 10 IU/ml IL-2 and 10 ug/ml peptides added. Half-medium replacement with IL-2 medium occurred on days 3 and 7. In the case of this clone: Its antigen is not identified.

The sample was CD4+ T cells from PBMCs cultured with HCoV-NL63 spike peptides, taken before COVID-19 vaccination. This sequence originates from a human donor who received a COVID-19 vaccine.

The CDR3 reads CSVEDPQGKHGYTF. The CDR3 region has the DNA TGCAGCGTTGAAGATCCGCAGGGAAAGCATGGCTACACCTTC. This chain uses TRBV29-1 with TRBJ1-2; tentatively, D is TRBD1 (5 bases). The CDR3 consists of 14 residues. V was cut by 0 bases and J by 6 bases, with 14 bases left in between. The germline V gene has CDR1 SQVTM and CDR2 ANQGSEA.